These 13 T cell receptor beta chains share one sample of origin, sequenced in a study of blood T cell repertoires in COVID-19. TCRdb's table, derived via immunoSEQ multiplex PCR, lists solely in-frame clones and lacks some. The sample holds approximately 220,000 clones, 70% to 85% seen once. The sample comprised PBMCs or T cells enriched from blood (not recorded which). The receptors here all came from a woman aged 40-49 years with acute COVID-19.

This sequence joins TRBV27 and TRBJ1-5; 8 bases align to TRBD1. CDR1 is MNHEY, CDR2 SMNVEV, per germline (reference sequence). The CDR3 is 14 amino acids. Trimming cost V 4 bases and J 5 bases; bases outside gene matches: 4. The CDR3 protein is CASSSRQGYQPQHF. CDR3 nucleotide sequence: TGTGCCAGCAGTTCCCGACAGGGGTATCAGCCCCAGCATTTT.

In its sample, this clone was seen once. CDR3 nucleotides: TGTGCCAGCAGTTTTGGGAGTCAGCCCCAGCATTTT. Protein sequence: CASSFGSQPQHF. The chain employs TRBV28 and TRBJ1-5; unclear D gene. V shed 3 bases and J shed 6 bases, with 6 bases lying between them. This CDR3 has 12 amino acids. Germline V gene lookup returns CDR1 MDHEN and CDR2 SYDVKM.

J is TRBJ2-5 and V is TRBV27; 7 bases agree with TRBD1. This CDR3 contains 14 residues. Germline CDR1 and CDR2: MNHEY and SMNVEV (reference sequence). The V gene end was trimmed by 6 bases and the J gene end by 2 bases; junction bases not matched to a gene: 6. The CDR3 is CASRQRDRQETQYF. In nucleotides, the CDR3 is TGTGCCAGCAGACAAAGGGACAGACAAGAGACCCAGTACTTC.

In DNA, the CDR3 is TGTGCCAGCAGTTACTCGTCGGACAGGGCTTATGAAAAACTGTTTTTT. This codes for CASSYSSDRAYEKLFF. The chain couples TRBV6-5 to TRBJ1-4; 8 bases fit TRBD1. This CDR3 region has 16 residues. With V trimmed by 0 bases and J by 6 bases, 6 bases remained unmatched. Germline CDR1 MNHEY, CDR2 SVGAGI.

The V and J genes are TRBV15 and TRBJ2-2; 8 nucleotides align to TRBD2. Germline CDR1 reads LNHNV; CDR2 reads YYDKDF (reference sequence). V lost 0 bases to trimming and J lost 5 bases; unmatched junction nucleotides: 5. The CDR3 sequence is 16 residues long. In DNA, the CDR3 is TGTGCCACCAGCAGAGATGCGGGAGGAGGGACCGGGGAGCTGTTTTTT. Amino acid sequence: CATSRDAGGGTGELFF. The complete variable domain, with remaining parts taken from reference TRBV15 and TRBJ2-2, reads DAMVIQNPRYQVTQFGKPVTLSCSQTLNHNVMYWYQQKSSQAPKLLFHYYDKDFNNEADTPDNFQSRRPNTSFCFLDIRSPGLGDTAMYLCATSRDAGGGTGELFFGEGSRLTVL.

V is TRBV18 and J is TRBJ2-7; a weak D match, TRBD2 (6 bases). Germline loops: CDR1 KGHSH, CDR2 LQKENI. The CDR3 is 13 residues long. With 4 bases removed from V and 2 bases from J, the gap between germline ends came to 9 bases. In DNA, the CDR3 is TGTGCCAGCTCACGGGACTTTGCCTACGAGCAGTACTTC. Residues: CASSRDFAYEQYF.

The J gene is TRBJ1-2, the V gene TRBV5-1; 7 nucleotides align to TRBD1. V lost 0 bases to trimming and J lost 0 bases; unmatched junction nucleotides: 8. The CDR3 loop spans 17 amino acids. Per germline, CDR1 SGHRS and CDR2 YFSETQ. The CDR3 sequence is CASSLDSRGVANYGYTF. For the CDR3, the DNA is TGCGCCAGCAGCTTGGATAGCAGGGGGGTAGCTAACTATGGCTACACCTTC.

This rearrangement joins TRBV9 to TRBJ1-5; no clear D. Germline CDR1 SGDLS, CDR2 YYNGEE. The CDR3 is 15 amino acids. Trimming left V 0 bases short and J 3 bases short, with 10 bases between. CDR3 in DNA: TGTGCCAGCAGCGTAGGTGACACCTCCAATCAGCCCCAGCATTTT. It translates to CASSVGDTSNQPQHF.

Concerning this clone: The same CDR3 arises from other DNA sequences in this sample as well. The chain uses TRBV3-1 (or the pseudogene TRBV3-2) and TRBJ2-7, with D maybe TRBD2 (5 bases). V gave up 4 bases and J gave up 4 bases, with 5 bases separating them. The CDR3 spans 11 residues. Germline assignment: CDR1 LGHDT and CDR2 YNNKEL (reference sequence). The CDR3 region has the DNA TGTGCCAGCAGCCGGGAGTACGAGCAGTACTTC. The encoded protein is CASSREYEQYF.

This clone has a single count. The J gene is TRBJ2-3, the V gene TRBV7-3; D might be TRBD2 (5 bases). Trimming shortened V by 5 bases and J by 4 bases, and 10 bases separated the two germline ends. Germline CDR1 and CDR2: SGHTA and FQGTGA. This CDR3 has 13 residues. The CDR3 here is CASSLYGADTQYF. DNA for the CDR3: TGTGCCAGCAGCCTTTACGGGGCAGATACGCAGTATTTT.

The chain joins TRBV5-6 to TRBJ1-2; D is perhaps TRBD1 (5 bases). This CDR3 region has 17 residues. Germline V gives CDR1 SGHDT, CDR2 YYEEEE. The germline V and J ends were trimmed by 4 bases and 0 bases, with 19 bases remaining between them. The CDR3 region has the DNA TGTGCCAGCAGCCTAATGACAGTCTGGGGGGCTAACTATGGCTACACCTTC. Protein sequence: CASSLMTVWGANYGYTF.

The chain employs TRBV5-1 and TRBJ1-4; a possible D gene is TRBD1 (5 bases). Trimming shortened V by 1 base and J by 0 bases, and 10 bases separated the two germline ends. The germline V gene has CDR1 SGHRS and CDR2 YFSETQ. The CDR3 runs to 16 residues. CDR3 in DNA: TGCGCCAGCAGCTTGTCAGGGTCTGCAACTAATGAAAAACTGTTTTTT. As protein: CASSLSGSATNEKLFF.

The sample holds a few counts of this clone. DNA for the CDR3: TGTGCCAGCGCATCGGGTCGGGCCTACGAGCAGTACTTC. It encodes CASASGRAYEQYF. The chain carries TRBV3-1 (or the pseudogene TRBV3-2) and TRBJ2-7; unclear D gene. Between the trimmed V and J ends, which lost 8 bases and 2 bases, there was a span of 13 bases. This CDR3 is 13 amino acids long. Germline CDR1 is LGHDT and CDR2 is YNNKEL (reference sequence).